The 23 T cell receptor beta chains presented below share a single source sample, sequenced in a study of T cell changes during pregnancy in multiple sclerosis. The method was immunoSEQ multiplex PCR; TCRdb's version includes in-frame clones alone and lacks a portion of them. The table has fewer than 85,000 clones, nearly 95% seen once. The sample consisted of peripheral blood, taken in the second trimester of pregnancy. These receptors were taken from a female donor with multiple sclerosis, enrolled in a pregnancy study.

This clone came up once. The rearrangement joins TRBV23-1 to TRBJ2-7; TRBD1 matches 8 bases. TRBV23-1 is an ORF, with its function uncertain. V gave up 6 bases and J gave up 4 bases; unmatched junction bases: 11. This CDR3 is built from 15 residues. As DNA, the CDR3 is TGCGCCAGCAGCTCCCGGTGGACAGGGCATTACGAGCAGTACTTC. This codes for CASSSRWTGHYEQYF.

The V and J genes are TRBV6-5 and TRBJ2-3, with D tentatively TRBD1 (6 bases). This CDR3 has 15 amino acids. Germline V CDR1 and CDR2: MNHEY, SVGAGI. V lost 0 bases and J 0 bases, leaving 7 bases between the germline ends. The CDR3 DNA reads TGTGCCAGCAGTTACTCGGGGGCTAGCACAGATACGCAGTATTTT. This sequence encodes CASSYSGASTDTQYF.

In nucleotides, the CDR3 is TGTGCCAGCAGTTCTTTGGGGGGTGCCTTTTTCAACGAGCAGTACTTC. This translates into CASSSLGGAFFNEQYF. The chain employs TRBV28 and TRBJ2-7; D is perhaps TRBD2 (6 bases). This CDR3 contains 16 residues. The germline gives CDR1 MDHEN, CDR2 SYDVKM. Between the trimmed V and J ends, which lost 4 bases and 5 bases, there was a span of 21 bases.

The J gene is TRBJ2-7, the V gene TRBV5-6; 8 bases agree with TRBD2. CDR1 is SGHDT, CDR2 YYEEEE, per germline. The CDR3 is 15 residues long. With 4 bases clipped from V and 0 bases from J, the junction kept 6 bases outside the gene matches. The CDR3 nucleotides read TGTGCCAGCAGCGTAGCGGGGCCGAGCTCCTACGAGCAGTACTTC. Protein: CASSVAGPSSYEQYF.

V gene TRBV5-8 combines with J gene TRBJ2-7, with TRBD2 as a possible D gene (6 bases). V was cut by 3 bases and J by 4 bases, with 11 bases left in between. In germline, CDR1 is SGHTS, CDR2 YDEGEE. CDR3 size: 13 residues. The CDR3 bases are TGTGCCAGCAGCTACGGGACTCTGTACGAGCAGTACTTC. Amino acid sequence: CASSYGTLYEQYF.

V is TRBV30 and J is TRBJ2-5; 7 nucleotides agree with TRBD2. V was clipped by 4 bases and J by 4 bases; unmatched bases: 15. The CDR3 is made up of 16 amino acids. The germline gives CDR1 GTSNPN, CDR2 SVGIG (reference sequence). The CDR3 loop is CAWTTREGGPGETQYF. The CDR3 DNA reads as TGTGCCTGGACCACCCGAGAGGGAGGGCCCGGAGAGACCCAGTACTTC.

This chain links TRBV5-6 with TRBJ2-1, with no clear D. V was trimmed by 1 base and J by 2 bases, leaving 10 bases between them. The CDR3 runs 15 residues. The germline CDR1 and CDR2 sequences are SGHDT and YYEEEE. The CDR3 DNA follows: TGTGCCAGCAGCTTGTTTAGTACAGCCTACAATGAGCAGTTCTTC. Protein product: CASSLFSTAYNEQFF. The entire variable domain, with the rest obtained from reference TRBV5-6 and TRBJ2-1, is as follows: DAGVTQSPTHLIKTRGQQVTLRCSPKSGHDTVSWYQQALGQGPQFIFQYYEEEERQRGNFPDRFSGHQFPNYSSELNVNALLLGDSALYLCASSLFSTAYNEQFFGPGTRLTVL.

This rearrangement joins TRBV25-1 to TRBJ1-4, with 7 bases fitting TRBD1. CDR3 length equals 14 residues. V lost 8 bases, J lost 5 bases, and 8 bases stayed unmatched. Germline CDR1 MGHDK, CDR2 SYGVNS. This CDR3 is CASSIRGSNEKLFF. The CDR3 nucleotides read TGTGCCAGCTCCATCAGGGGGTCGAATGAAAAACTGTTTTTT.

The chain recombines TRBV5-1 with TRBJ2-6; a weak D match, TRBD1 (5 bases). The germline gives CDR1 SGHRS, CDR2 YFSETQ. V shed 4 bases and J shed 4 bases, with 12 bases lying between them. The CDR3 totals 15 residues. For the CDR3, the DNA is TGCGCCAGCAGCCGTTCAGGGATAGGGGCCAACGTCCTGACTTTC. Protein sequence: CASSRSGIGANVLTF.

This CDR3 is CAASSTSYNEQFF. Here the CDR3 DNA reads TGTGCCGCGTCGTCGACTAGCTACAATGAGCAGTTCTTC. J is TRBJ2-1 and V is TRBV19; weak D call: TRBD2 (6 bases). Germline V gene sequence: CDR1 LNHDA, CDR2 SQIVND (reference sequence). This CDR3 has 13 residues. With 11 bases removed from V and 3 bases from J, the gap between germline ends came to 14 bases.

The chain employs TRBV28 and TRBJ2-7; D perhaps matches TRBD2 (7 bases). Trimming shortened V by 0 bases and J by 2 bases, and 14 bases separated the two germline ends. The length of the CDR3 is 16 residues. The germline CDR1 and CDR2 sequences are MDHEN and SYDVKM. The CDR3 nucleotides read TGTGCCAGCAGTTTATGGGGCGGGGGCTTACCCTACGAGCAGTACTTC. It yields the protein CASSLWGGGLPYEQYF. Combining the CDR3 with reference TRBV28 and TRBJ2-7 gives the whole variable domain DVKVTQSSRYLVKRTGEKVFLECVQDMDHENMFWYRQDPGLGLRLIYFSYDVKMKEKGDIPEGYSVSREKKERFSLILESASTNQTSMYLCASSLWGGGLPYEQYFGPGTRLTVT.

The chain joins TRBV7-9 to TRBJ2-5; 14 bases map to TRBD2. CDR3 length equals 17 residues. V lost 5 bases, J lost 5 bases, and 10 bases stayed unmatched. CDR1 and CDR2 (germline): SEHNR, FQNEAQ (reference sequence). DNA for the CDR3: TGTGCCAGCAGCACTTGGGGGGGACTAGCGGGAGAGGAGACCCAGTACTTC. Protein: CASSTWGGLAGEETQYF.

This rearrangement joins TRBV28 to TRBJ2-1; 10 bases are a match to TRBD2. The CDR3 runs to 13 residues. V lost 11 bases, J lost 4 bases, and 5 bases stayed unmatched. From germline, CDR1 is MDHEN and CDR2 SYDVKM. CDR3 in DNA: TGTGCCTCCGGGACTAGCGATTACAATGAGCAGTTCTTC. Protein sequence: CASGTSDYNEQFF.

The rearrangement joins TRBV7-9 to TRBJ2-4; 8 nucleotides line up with TRBD1. The CDR3 consists of 11 residues. V shed 4 bases and J 15 bases; nucleotides not matched to a gene: 5. Germline loops: CDR1 SEHNR, CDR2 FQNEAQ (reference sequence). The CDR3 bases are TGTGCCAGCAGCTCTCCGGACAGGGTGTACTTC. Amino acid sequence: CASSSPDRVYF. Complete variable domain (other parts from reference TRBV7-9 and TRBJ2-4): DTGVSQNPRHKITKRGQNVTFRCDPISEHNRLYWYRQTLGQGPEFLTYFQNEAQLEKSRLLSDRFSAERPKGSFSTLEIQRTEQGDSAMYLCASSSPDRVYFGAGTRLSVL.

V and J are TRBV27 and TRBJ2-7; 7 bases fit TRBD1. This CDR3 is 14 amino acids long. Per germline, CDR1 MNHEY and CDR2 SMNVEV (reference sequence). V shed 6 bases, J shed 2 bases, and the junction held 7 bases outside the gene matches. The CDR3 DNA follows: TGTGCCAGCAGCATGGACAGGTATACCTACGAGCAGTACTTC. Its protein is CASSMDRYTYEQYF.

The chain employs TRBV5-1 and TRBJ1-3, with 7 nucleotides matching TRBD1. With 5 bases clipped from V and 0 bases from J, the junction kept 11 bases outside the gene matches. This CDR3 comprises 17 residues. Germline lookup yields CDR1 SGHRS and CDR2 YFSETQ. The DNA for the CDR3 is TGCGCCAGCAGACCAAGCCGGGACAGAACCTCTGGAAACACCATATATTTT. This translates into CASRPSRDRTSGNTIYF.

V and J are TRBV9 and TRBJ2-2, with D tentatively TRBD2 (5 bases). CDR3 length: 16 residues. Trimming took 4 bases from V and 0 from J, leaving 13 bases between them. Per the germline V gene, CDR1 is SGDLS and CDR2 is YYNGEE. The CDR3 loop reads CASSNGLRANTGELFF. The CDR3 region has the DNA TGTGCCAGCAGCAACGGACTTCGCGCGAACACCGGGGAGCTGTTTTTT.

The gene calls are TRBV18 and TRBJ2-7, with D possibly matching TRBD2 (6 bases). Trimming removed 1 base at V and 5 bases at J, with 15 bases between. Germline values: CDR1 KGHSH, CDR2 LQKENI. CDR3 length equals 15 residues. As DNA, the CDR3 is TGTGCCAGCTCACCACTAAGGGAGGCTATCCACGAGCAGTACTTC. Its translation: CASSPLREAIHEQYF.

This chain links TRBV11-2 with TRBJ2-1; TRBD2 matches 11 bases. Germline CDR1 reads SGHAT; CDR2 reads FQNNGV. V dropped 8 bases and J dropped 6; count of bases not matched to a gene: 6. The CDR3 spans 14 residues. CDR3 region: CASEVSGRANEQFF. The CDR3 DNA follows: TGTGCCAGCGAGGTTAGCGGGAGGGCCAATGAGCAGTTCTTC.

The count of this clone is one. The chain recombines TRBV18 with TRBJ2-7; no firm D call. The CDR3 covers 15 residues. The V gene's germline CDR1 is KGHSH and CDR2 LQKENI. V lost 0 bases to trimming and J lost 0 bases, with 9 bases between them. The CDR3 bases are TGTGCCAGCTCACCACCGGGCAGGCTCTCCTACGAGCAGTACTTC. Its translation: CASSPPGRLSYEQYF. The full variable domain, its missing parts supplied by reference TRBV18 and TRBJ2-7, is NAGVMQNPRHLVRRRGQEARLRCSPMKGHSHVYWYRQLPEEGLKFMVYLQKENIIDESGMPKERFSAEFPKEGPSILRIQQVVRGDSAAYFCASSPPGRLSYEQYFGPGTRLTVT.

The chain is built from TRBV19 and TRBJ2-2, with D possibly being TRBD1 (5 bases). This CDR3 has 13 residues. Trimming removed 8 bases at V and 3 bases at J, with 10 bases between. CDR1 is LNHDA, CDR2 SQIVND, per germline (reference sequence). This CDR3 is CASATDYTGELFF. The CDR3 bases are TGTGCCAGTGCGACAGACTACACCGGGGAGCTGTTTTTT.

V is TRBV13 and J is TRBJ2-7; weak D call: TRBD2 (6 bases). The V and J ends lost 5 bases and 1 base respectively, with 15 bases between them. The germline V gene encodes CDR1 PRHDT and CDR2 FYEKMQ (reference sequence). The CDR3 extends over 15 amino acids. The CDR3 protein is CASSKAGSSSYEQYF. CDR3 nucleotide sequence: TGTGCCAGCAGCAAGGCGGGGAGCTCGTCCTACGAGCAGTACTTC.

The V gene is TRBV28, the J gene TRBJ2-5; tentative D call: TRBD1 (5 bases). The CDR3 covers 14 residues. Germline values: CDR1 MDHEN, CDR2 SYDVKM. V was shortened by 6 bases and J by 0 bases, with 11 bases between the two germline ends. The CDR3 nucleotides are TGTGCCAGCAGCCCCCGGACACACCAAGAGACCCAGTACTTC. This translates into CASSPRTHQETQYF.